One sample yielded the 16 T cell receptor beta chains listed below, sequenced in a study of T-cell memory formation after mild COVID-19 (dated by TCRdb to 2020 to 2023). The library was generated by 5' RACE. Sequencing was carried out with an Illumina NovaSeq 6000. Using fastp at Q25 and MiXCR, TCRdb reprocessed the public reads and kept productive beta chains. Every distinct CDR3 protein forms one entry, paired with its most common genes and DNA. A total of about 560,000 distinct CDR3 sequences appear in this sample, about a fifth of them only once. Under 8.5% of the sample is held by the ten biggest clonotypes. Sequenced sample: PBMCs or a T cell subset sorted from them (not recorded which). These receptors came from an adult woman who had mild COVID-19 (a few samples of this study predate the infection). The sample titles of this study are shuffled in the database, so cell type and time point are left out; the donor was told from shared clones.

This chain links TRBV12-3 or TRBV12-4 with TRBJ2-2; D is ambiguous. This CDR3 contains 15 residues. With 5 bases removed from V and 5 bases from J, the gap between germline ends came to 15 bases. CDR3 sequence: CASSDDIGLTGELFF. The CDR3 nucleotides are TGTGCCAGCAGTGACGACATAGGGTTAACCGGGGAGCTGTTTTTT.

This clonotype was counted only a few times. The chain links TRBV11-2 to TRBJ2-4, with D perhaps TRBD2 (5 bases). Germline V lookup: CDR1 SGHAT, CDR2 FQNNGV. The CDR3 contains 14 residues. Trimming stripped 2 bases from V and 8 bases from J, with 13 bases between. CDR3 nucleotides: TGTGCCAGCAGCTTACAGGTTTCAGCGGACATTCAGTACTTC. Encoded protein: CASSLQVSADIQYF.

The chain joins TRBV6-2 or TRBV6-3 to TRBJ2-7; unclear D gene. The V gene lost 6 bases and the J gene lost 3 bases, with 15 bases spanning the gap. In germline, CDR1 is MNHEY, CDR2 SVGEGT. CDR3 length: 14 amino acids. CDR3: CASSDPGPSYEQYF. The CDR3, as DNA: TGTGCCAGCAGCGACCCGGGCCCCAGCTACGAGCAGTACTTC.

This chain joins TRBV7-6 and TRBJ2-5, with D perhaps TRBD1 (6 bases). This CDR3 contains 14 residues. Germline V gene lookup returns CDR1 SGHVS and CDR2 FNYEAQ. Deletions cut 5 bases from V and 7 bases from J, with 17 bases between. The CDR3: CASSPQGPRPTQYF. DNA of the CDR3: TGTGCCAGCAGCCCACAGGGACCGCGGCCGACCCAGTACTTC.

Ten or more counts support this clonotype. CDR3 amino acids: CASSFTRATDTQYF. As DNA, the CDR3 is TGTGCCAGCAGTTTCACAAGGGCGACAGATACGCAGTATTTT. The V call is TRBV27, the J call TRBJ2-3; unclear D gene. The germline V gene has CDR1 MNHEY and CDR2 SMNVEV (reference sequence). CDR3 length equals 14 residues. V lost 3 bases and J lost 3, with 10 bases in between.

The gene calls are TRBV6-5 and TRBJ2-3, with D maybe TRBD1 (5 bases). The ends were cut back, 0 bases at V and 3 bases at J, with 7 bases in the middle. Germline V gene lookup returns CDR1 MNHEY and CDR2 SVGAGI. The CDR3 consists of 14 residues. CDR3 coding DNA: TGTGCCAGCAGTTACTCGTACAGGACAGATACGCAGTATTTT. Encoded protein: CASSYSYRTDTQYF.

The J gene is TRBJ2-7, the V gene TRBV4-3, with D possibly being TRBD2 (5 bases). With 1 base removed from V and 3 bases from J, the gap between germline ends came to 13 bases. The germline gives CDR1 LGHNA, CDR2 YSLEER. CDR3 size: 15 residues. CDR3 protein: CASSQGRQASYEQYF. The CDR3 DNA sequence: TGCGCCAGCAGCCAAGGGAGGCAGGCTAGCTACGAGCAGTACTTC.

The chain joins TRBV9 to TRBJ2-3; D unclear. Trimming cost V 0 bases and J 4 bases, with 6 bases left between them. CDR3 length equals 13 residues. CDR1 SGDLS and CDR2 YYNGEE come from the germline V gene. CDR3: CASSVATADTQYF. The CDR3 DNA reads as TGTGCCAGCAGCGTAGCTACGGCAGATACGCAGTATTTT. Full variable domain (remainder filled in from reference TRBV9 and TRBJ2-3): DSGVTQTPKHLITATGQRVTLRCSPRSGDLSVYWYQQSLDQGLQFLIQYYNGEERAKGNILERFSAQQFPDLHSELNLSSLELGDSALYFCASSVATADTQYFGPGTRLTVL.

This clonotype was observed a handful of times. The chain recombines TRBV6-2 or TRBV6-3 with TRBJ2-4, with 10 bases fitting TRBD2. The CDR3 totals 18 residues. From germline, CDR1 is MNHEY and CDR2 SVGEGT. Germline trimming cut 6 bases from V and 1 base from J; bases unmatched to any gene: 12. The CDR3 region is CASSRRAGGDLAKNIQYF. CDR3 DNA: TGTGCCAGCAGCCGCCGAGCGGGAGGGGACCTCGCCAAAAACATTCAGTACTTC.

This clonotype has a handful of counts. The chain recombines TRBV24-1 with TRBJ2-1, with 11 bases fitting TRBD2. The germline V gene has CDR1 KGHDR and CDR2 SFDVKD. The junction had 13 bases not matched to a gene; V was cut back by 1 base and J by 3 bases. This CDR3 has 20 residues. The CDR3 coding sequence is TGTGCCACCAGTGATTTTGGGACTAGCGGACCAAAAAGTTACTACAATGAGCAGTTCTTC. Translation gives CATSDFGTSGPKSYYNEQFF.

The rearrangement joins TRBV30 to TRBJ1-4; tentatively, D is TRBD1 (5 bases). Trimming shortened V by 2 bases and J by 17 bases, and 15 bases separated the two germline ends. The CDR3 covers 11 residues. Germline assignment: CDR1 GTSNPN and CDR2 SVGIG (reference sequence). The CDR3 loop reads CAWSYAGPTFF. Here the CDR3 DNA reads TGTGCCTGGAGTTACGCGGGACCCACCTTTTTT.

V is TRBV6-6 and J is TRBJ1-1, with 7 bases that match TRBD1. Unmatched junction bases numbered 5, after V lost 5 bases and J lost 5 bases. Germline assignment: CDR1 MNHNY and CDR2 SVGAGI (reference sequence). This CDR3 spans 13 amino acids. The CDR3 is CASSRSGGTEAFF. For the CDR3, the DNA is TGTGCCAGCAGTAGATCAGGGGGAACTGAAGCTTTCTTT.

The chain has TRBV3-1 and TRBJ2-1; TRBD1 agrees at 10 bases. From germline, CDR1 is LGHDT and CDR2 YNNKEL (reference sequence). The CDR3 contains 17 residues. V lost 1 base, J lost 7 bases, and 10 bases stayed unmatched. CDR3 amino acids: CASSQGLGTGDLNEQFF. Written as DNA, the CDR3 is TGTGCCAGCAGCCAAGGACTAGGGACAGGGGATTTGAATGAGCAGTTCTTC.

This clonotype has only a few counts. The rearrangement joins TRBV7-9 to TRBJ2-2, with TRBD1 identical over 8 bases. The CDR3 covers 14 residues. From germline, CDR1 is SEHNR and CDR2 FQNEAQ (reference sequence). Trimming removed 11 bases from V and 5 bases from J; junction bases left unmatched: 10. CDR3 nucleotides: TGTGCCCCCCAGGGGGCAGTCCTTACCGGGGAGCTGTTTTTT. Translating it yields CAPQGAVLTGELFF.

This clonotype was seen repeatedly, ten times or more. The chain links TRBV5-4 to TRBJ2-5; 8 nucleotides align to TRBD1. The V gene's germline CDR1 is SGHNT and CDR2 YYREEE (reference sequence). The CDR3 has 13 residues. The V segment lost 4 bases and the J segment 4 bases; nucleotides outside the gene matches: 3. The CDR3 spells CASSIGQGETQYF. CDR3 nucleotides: TGTGCCAGCAGCATTGGACAGGGAGAGACCCAGTACTTC.

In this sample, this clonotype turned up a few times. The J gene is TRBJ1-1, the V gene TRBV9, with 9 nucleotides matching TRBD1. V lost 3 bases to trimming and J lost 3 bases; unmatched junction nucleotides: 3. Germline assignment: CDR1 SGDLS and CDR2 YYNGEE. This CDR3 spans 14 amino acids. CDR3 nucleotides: TGTGCCAGCAGCGGACACAGGGGGCACACTGAAGCTTTCTTT. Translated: CASSGHRGHTEAFF. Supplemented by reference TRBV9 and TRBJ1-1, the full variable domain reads DSGVTQTPKHLITATGQRVTLRCSPRSGDLSVYWYQQSLDQGLQFLIQYYNGEERAKGNILERFSAQQFPDLHSELNLSSLELGDSALYFCASSGHRGHTEAFFGQGTRLTVV.